Below, 3 T cell receptor beta chains from the same sample are listed, as sequenced in a study of blood T cell dynamics during melanoma immunotherapy (dated by TCRdb to 2020 to 2022). The sample's time point label, in plain terms: pre-treatment baseline. Library preparation employed the immunoSEQ multiplex PCR assay. This immuneACCESS table, as held by TCRdb, lists in-frame sequences with V and J called but not all clones. Of the missing ones, under half trace to an unresolved V gene in checked studies; the others have no known cause. For this sample there are some 9,800 clones; 85% to 90% appear just once. The biggest ten clones account for 8% to 10% of the sample. The sample here was blood, taken from a patient treated with checkpoint blockade. These receptors were taken from a human donor with melanoma.

This chain connects TRBV5-1 to TRBJ2-1; perhaps D is TRBD1 or TRBD2 (5 bases each). Trimming took 0 bases from V and 3 from J, leaving 10 bases between them. CDR3 length equals 15 residues. Germline V gene lookup returns CDR1 SGHRS and CDR2 YFSETQ. CDR3 sequence (DNA): TGCGCCAGCAGCTTGGTACGGGGCATCTACAATGAGCAGTTCTTC. As protein: CASSLVRGIYNEQFF.

The chain has TRBV7-2 and TRBJ1-1; D is perhaps TRBD1 (6 bases). CDR1 is SGHTA and CDR2 is FQGNSA in the germline V gene. V was trimmed by 9 bases and J by 0 bases, leaving 14 bases between them. The CDR3 has 14 residues. The CDR3 bases are TGTGCCAGTTATACAGGGCCGATGAACACTGAAGCTTTCTTT. It yields the protein CASYTGPMNTEAFF.

V and J are TRBV28 and TRBJ2-7; perhaps TRBD1 as D (6 bases). Trimming stripped 3 bases from V and 0 bases from J, with 9 bases between. The germline gives CDR1 MDHEN, CDR2 SYDVKM. There are 14 residues in the CDR3. CDR3 DNA: TGTGCCAGCAGTTTTGGGACACCCTCCTACGAGCAGTACTTC. This translates into CASSFGTPSYEQYF.